This record concerns one TCR beta chain sequence. Its antigen is currently unknown. This sample stems from a study of identical twins' blood T cells. This CDR3 is 15 amino acids long. Trimming shortened V by 5 bases and J by 0 bases, and 12 bases separated the two germline ends. Germline V gene lookup returns CDR1 SGHRS and CDR2 YFSETQ. All three twin pairs grew up together with likely shared infections and vaccines. Sample barcodes were added at both library ends during cDNA synthesis. Original processing methods: Each donor had about 95,000 to nearly 500,000 clonotypes. Using its own MiXCR run on the 5' RACE reads, TCRdb lists one record per CDR3 protein. The V and J calls were not made by the authors but by TCRdb's processing. The data show around 380,000 distinct CDR3 sequences, roughly 28% seen once. General study findings and limits: Top TCRbeta clonotypes were shared more with twin than unrelated donors.

The sample consisted of PBMCs. This clonotype was sampled from a woman aged 18 to 50 in good health. V and J are TRBV5-1 and TRBJ1-5; D gene ambiguous. CDR3 loop: CASSRDGYSNQPQHF. For the CDR3, the DNA is TGCGCCAGCAGTCGCGACGGATATAGCAATCAGCCCCAGCATTTT.